This T cell receptor (beta chain) originates from a study of CD8 T cells in ankylosing spondylitis (dated by TCRdb to the late 2010s). About the study as a whole: T cell receptor beta repertoires were profiled in healthy donors and ankylosing spondylitis patients so that disease-linked TCR variants could be found. The full study cohort was made up of about two dozen ankylosing spondylitis patients and 95 to 130 healthy donors. Peripheral blood samples were taken, and synovial fluid was additionally collected from ankylosing spondylitis patients.

The paper as a whole reports these results and caveats: Blood from ankylosing spondylitis patients appeared to be characterized by a TCR beta motif composed of roughly 8 highly homologous amino acid variants. Significant enrichment of the disease-linked clones was reported in matched synovial fluid samples from ankylosing spondylitis patients. Some TCR beta motif variants had previously been reported in synovial fluid and blood of reactive arthritis patients, which suggested common disease-initiation mechanisms. A CD8+ phenotype was shown by the disease-linked clones, which were found at relatively low frequencies in peripheral blood.

For each ankylosing spondylitis patient, the synovial fluid sample was matched to a blood sample from that same patient. The sequencer was an Illumina HiSeq 2500. Quantitative 5'-RACE with molecular barcodes was used to prepare TCR beta libraries. The study's own analysis went as follows. Disease-linked TCR variants were identified with a new computational method built on a probabilistic model of VDJ rearrangement. TCRdb reanalyzed the raw reads on its own, using fastp at Q25 for trimming and MiXCR for clone calling, and kept in-frame beta chains. Under each unique CDR3 protein, matching rows form one entry showing the most common genes and DNA. The authors' filters were not applied to this entry. This sample gives about 36,000 distinct CDR3 sequences in total; 10% to 15% of them show up just once. The ten largest clones take up roughly 30% of the sample. The V end loses 4 bases and the J end loses 4 bases, and a stretch of 16 bases separates them. CDR1 and CDR2 are read off the germline V gene as MGHRA and YSYEKL. The CDR3 contains 15 residues, cysteine and phenylalanine counted. Just the 45-base CDR3 DNA is kept, in frame starting at base 1.

On this clonotype itself: Its target antigen remains unknown. No clone much larger than this one lies a single base away; base qualities are absent.

The source is a male donor with ankylosing spondylitis. Specimen: synovial fluid, either unsorted or a sorted T cell fraction (not recorded which). The chain is assembled from TRBV4-1 and TRBJ1-1; a tentative D call is TRBD1 (6 bases match). Here is the DNA: TGCGCCAGCAGCCCCATCGGGGGCTTGAGCACTGAAGCTTTCTTT. Its product reads: CASSPIGGLSTEAFF.